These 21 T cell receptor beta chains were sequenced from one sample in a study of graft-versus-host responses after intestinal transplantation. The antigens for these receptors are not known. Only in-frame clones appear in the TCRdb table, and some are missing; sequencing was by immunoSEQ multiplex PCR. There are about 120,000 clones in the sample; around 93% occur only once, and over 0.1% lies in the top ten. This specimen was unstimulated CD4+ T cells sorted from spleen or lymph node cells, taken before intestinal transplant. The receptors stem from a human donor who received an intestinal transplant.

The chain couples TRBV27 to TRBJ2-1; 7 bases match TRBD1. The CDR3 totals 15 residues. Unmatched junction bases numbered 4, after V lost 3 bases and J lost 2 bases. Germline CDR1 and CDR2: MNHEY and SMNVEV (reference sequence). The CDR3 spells CASSLDDRAYNEQFF. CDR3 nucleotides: TGTGCCAGCAGTTTGGACGACAGGGCCTACAATGAGCAGTTCTTC.

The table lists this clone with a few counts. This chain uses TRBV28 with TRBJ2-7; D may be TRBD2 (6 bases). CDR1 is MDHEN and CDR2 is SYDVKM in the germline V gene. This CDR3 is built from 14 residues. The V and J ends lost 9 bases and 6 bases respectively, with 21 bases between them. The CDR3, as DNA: TGTGCCAGTTTGCCGGGACTCGGTAATCGCGAGCAGTACTTC. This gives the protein CASLPGLGNREQYF.

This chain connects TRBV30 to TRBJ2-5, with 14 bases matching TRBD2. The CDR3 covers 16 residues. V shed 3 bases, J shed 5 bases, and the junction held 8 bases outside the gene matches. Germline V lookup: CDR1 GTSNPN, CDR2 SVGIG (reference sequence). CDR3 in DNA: TGTGCCTGGAGCCCCGGGACTAGCGGGAGAACGGAGACCCAGTACTTC. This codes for CAWSPGTSGRTETQYF.

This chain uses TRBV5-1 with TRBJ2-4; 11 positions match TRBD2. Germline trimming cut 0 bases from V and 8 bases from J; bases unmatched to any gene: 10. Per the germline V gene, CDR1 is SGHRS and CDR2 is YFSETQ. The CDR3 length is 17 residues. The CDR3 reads CASSLALVAGGPHIQYF. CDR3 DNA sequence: TGCGCCAGCAGCTTGGCTTTGGTAGCGGGAGGGCCGCACATTCAGTACTTC.

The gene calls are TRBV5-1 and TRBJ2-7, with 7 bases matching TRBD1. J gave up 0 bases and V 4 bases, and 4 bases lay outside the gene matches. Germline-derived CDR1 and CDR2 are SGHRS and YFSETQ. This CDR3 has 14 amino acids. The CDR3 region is CASSPRDSSYEQYF. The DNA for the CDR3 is TGCGCCAGCAGCCCCCGGGACAGCTCCTACGAGCAGTACTTC.

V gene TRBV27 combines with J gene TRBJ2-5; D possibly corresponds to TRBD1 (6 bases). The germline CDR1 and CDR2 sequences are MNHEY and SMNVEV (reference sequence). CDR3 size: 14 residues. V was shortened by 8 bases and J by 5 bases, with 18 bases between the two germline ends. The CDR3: CASAPLRGWETQYF. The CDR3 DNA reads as TGTGCCAGCGCTCCGCTCAGGGGTTGGGAGACCCAGTACTTC.

This CDR3 reads CASSLGGSRADTQYF. The CDR3 bases are TGCGCCAGCAGCTTAGGGGGGAGTAGGGCAGATACGCAGTATTTT. This rearrangement joins TRBV5-1 to TRBJ2-3; D may correspond to TRBD1 or TRBD2 (6 bases each). The CDR3 covers 15 residues. V gave up 2 bases and J gave up 4 bases, with 14 bases separating them. Germline V lookup: CDR1 SGHRS, CDR2 YFSETQ.

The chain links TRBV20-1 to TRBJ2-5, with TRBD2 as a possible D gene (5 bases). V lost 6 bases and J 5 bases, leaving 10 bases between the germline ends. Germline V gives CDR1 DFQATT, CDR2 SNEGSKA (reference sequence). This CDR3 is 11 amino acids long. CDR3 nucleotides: TGCAGTGCGGGGAGATGGGAGACCCAGTACTTC. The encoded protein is CSAGRWETQYF.

This chain's CDR3 is CASSTSSGITDTQYF. The CDR3 nucleotides are TGTGCCAGCAGTACCTCTAGCGGGATCACAGATACGCAGTATTTT. The chain recombines TRBV2 with TRBJ2-3; TRBD2 agrees at 9 bases. Germline V gene sequence: CDR1 SNHLY, CDR2 FYNNEI. V lost 5 bases and J lost 2; bases outside the gene matches: 5. The CDR3 covers 15 residues.

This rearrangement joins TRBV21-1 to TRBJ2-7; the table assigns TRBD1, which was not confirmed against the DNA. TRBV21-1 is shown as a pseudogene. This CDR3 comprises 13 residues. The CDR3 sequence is CASSQGQAYEQYF. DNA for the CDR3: TGTGCCAGCAGCCAAGGACAGGCGTACGAGCAGTACTTC.

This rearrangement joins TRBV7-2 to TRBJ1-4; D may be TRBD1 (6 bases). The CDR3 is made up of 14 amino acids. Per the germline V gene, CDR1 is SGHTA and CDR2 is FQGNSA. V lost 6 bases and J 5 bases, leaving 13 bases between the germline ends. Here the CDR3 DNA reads TGTGCCAGCAGTTTACAGGGATCGAATGAAAAACTGTTTTTT. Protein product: CASSLQGSNEKLFF.

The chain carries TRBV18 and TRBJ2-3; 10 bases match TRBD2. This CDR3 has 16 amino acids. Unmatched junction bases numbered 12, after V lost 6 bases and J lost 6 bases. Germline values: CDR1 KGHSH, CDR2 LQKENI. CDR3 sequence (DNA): TGTGCCAGCTCTCCTCCCAGCGGGAGGGCCTGGGATACGCAGTATTTT. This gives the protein CASSPPSGRAWDTQYF. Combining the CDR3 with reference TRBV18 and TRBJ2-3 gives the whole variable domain NAGVMQNPRHLVRRRGQEARLRCSPMKGHSHVYWYRQLPEEGLKFMVYLQKENIIDESGMPKERFSAEFPKEGPSILRIQQVVRGDSAAYFCASSPPSGRAWDTQYFGPGTRLTVL.

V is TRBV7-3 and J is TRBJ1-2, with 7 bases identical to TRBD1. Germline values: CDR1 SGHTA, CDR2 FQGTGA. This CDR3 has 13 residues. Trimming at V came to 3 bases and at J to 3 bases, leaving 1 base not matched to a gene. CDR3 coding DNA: TGTGCCAGCAGCTTCGACAGGGACTATGGCTACACCTTC. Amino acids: CASSFDRDYGYTF.

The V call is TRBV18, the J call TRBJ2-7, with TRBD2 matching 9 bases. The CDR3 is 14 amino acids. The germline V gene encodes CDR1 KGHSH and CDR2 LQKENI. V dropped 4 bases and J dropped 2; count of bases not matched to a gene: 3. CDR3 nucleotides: TGTGCCAGCTCACGAGCGGGAGGAGCCTACGAGCAGTACTTC. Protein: CASSRAGGAYEQYF.

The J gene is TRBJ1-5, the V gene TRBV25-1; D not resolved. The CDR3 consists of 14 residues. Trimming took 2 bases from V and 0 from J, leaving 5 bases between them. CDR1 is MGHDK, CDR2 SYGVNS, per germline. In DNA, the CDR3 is TGTGCCAGCAGTGAAGTTTTTAGCAATCAGCCCCAGCATTTT. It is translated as CASSEVFSNQPQHF.

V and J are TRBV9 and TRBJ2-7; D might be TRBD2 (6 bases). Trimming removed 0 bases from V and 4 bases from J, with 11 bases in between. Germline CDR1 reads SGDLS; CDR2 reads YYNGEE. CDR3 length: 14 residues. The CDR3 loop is CASSVEAGPYEQYF. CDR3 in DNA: TGTGCCAGCAGCGTAGAGGCGGGGCCATACGAGCAGTACTTC.

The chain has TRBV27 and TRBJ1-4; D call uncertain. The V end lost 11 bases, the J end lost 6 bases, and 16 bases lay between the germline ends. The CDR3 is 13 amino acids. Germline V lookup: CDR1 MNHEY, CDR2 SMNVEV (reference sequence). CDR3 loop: CASARLPDEKLFF. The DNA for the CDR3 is TGTGCCTCGGCTAGACTGCCGGATGAAAAACTGTTTTTT. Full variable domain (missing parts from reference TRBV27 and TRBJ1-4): EAQVTQNPRYLITVTGKKLTVTCSQNMNHEYMSWYRQDPGLGLRQIYYSMNVEVTDKGDVPEGYKVSRKEKRNFPLILESPSPNQTSLYFCASARLPDEKLFFGSGTQLSVL.

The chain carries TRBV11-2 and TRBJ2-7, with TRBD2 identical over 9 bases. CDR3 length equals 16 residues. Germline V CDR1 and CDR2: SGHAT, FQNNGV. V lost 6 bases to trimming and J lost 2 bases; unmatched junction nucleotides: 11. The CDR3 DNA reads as TGTGCCAGCAGGCAGGGGCGGGGGGGCCCGACCTACGAGCAGTACTTC. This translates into CASRQGRGGPTYEQYF. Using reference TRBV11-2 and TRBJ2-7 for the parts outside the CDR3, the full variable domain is EAGVAQSPRYKIIEKRQSVAFWCNPISGHATLYWYQQILGQGPKLLIQFQNNGVVDDSQLPKDRFSAERLKGVDSTLKIQPAKLEDSAVYLCASRQGRGGPTYEQYFGPGTRLTVT.

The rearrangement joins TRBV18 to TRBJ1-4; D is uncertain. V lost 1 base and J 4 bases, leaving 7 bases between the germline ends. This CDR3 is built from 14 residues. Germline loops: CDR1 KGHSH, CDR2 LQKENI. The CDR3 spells CASSPQTGNEKLFF. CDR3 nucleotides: TGTGCCAGCTCACCACAGACGGGTAATGAAAAACTGTTTTTT. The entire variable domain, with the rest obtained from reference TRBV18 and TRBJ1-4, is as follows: NAGVMQNPRHLVRRRGQEARLRCSPMKGHSHVYWYRQLPEEGLKFMVYLQKENIIDESGMPKERFSAEFPKEGPSILRIQQVVRGDSAAYFCASSPQTGNEKLFFGSGTQLSVL.

The CDR3 DNA is TGTGCCAGCAGCTTAGGGGCAAGCAGGGACAGCGGGAGGAATGAGCAGTTCTTC. It is translated as CASSLGASRDSGRNEQFF. V is TRBV11-2 and J is TRBJ2-1; 9 bases line up with TRBD2. From germline, CDR1 is SGHAT and CDR2 FQNNGV. The CDR3 spans 18 residues. The J segment lost 7 bases and the V segment lost 1 base, leaving 14 bases of the junction unmatched.

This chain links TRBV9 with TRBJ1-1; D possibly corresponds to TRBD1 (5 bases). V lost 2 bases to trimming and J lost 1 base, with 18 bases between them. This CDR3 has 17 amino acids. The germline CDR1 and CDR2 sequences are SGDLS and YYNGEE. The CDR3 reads CASSVGTQGLPNTEAFF. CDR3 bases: TGTGCCAGCAGCGTCGGCACGCAGGGACTCCCGAACACTGAAGCTTTCTTT. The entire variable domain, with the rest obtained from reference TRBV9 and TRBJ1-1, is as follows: DSGVTQTPKHLITATGQRVTLRCSPRSGDLSVYWYQQSLDQGLQFLIQYYNGEERAKGNILERFSAQQFPDLHSELNLSSLELGDSALYFCASSVGTQGLPNTEAFFGQGTRLTVV.